These 25 T cell receptor beta chains were sequenced from one sample in a study of T cells in Graves' hyperthyroidism and ophthalmopathy. Researchers took RNA transcripts and amplified the TCR beta CDR3 regions from them. Initially, a first-round RT-PCR of the TCR CDR3 employed the HTBI primer set. Using its own MiXCR run on the multiplex PCR reads, TCRdb lists one record per CDR3 protein. Of more than 550,000 distinct CDR3 sequences in the sample, roughly 20% were seen once. Specimen: blood. Source of these receptors: a woman aged 50 to 60 with Graves' hyperthyroidism that later progressed to Graves' ophthalmopathy.

In this sample, this clonotype turned up a few times. V usage is TRBV4-1 and J usage is TRBJ2-7; the D is unclear. CDR3 size: 13 residues. The V gene's germline CDR1 is MGHRA and CDR2 YSYEKL. Deletions cut 0 bases from V and 3 bases from J, with 6 bases between. In nucleotides, the CDR3 is TGCGCCAGCAGCCAAGACAAGTACTACGAGCAGTACTTC. Translation: CASSQDKYYEQYF.

The J gene is TRBJ2-7, the V gene TRBV6-6, with TRBD1 identical over 9 bases. This CDR3 has 15 residues. V lost 2 bases and J lost 5; bases outside the gene matches: 7. The germline V gene encodes CDR1 MNHNY and CDR2 SVGAGI (reference sequence). The CDR3 bases are TGTGCCAGCAGTTACACTGGACAGGGGAGGGACGAGCAGTACTTC. This encodes CASSYTGQGRDEQYF.

This clonotype was seen at least ten times. The chain employs TRBV7-2 and TRBJ2-1; 12 bases fit TRBD2. With V trimmed by 5 bases and J by 3 bases, 2 bases remained unmatched. The CDR3 is 15 residues long. Germline assignment: CDR1 SGHTA and CDR2 FQGNSA. This CDR3 is CASSRLAGDYNEQFF. In nucleotides, the CDR3 is TGTGCCAGCAGCCGACTAGCGGGGGACTACAATGAGCAGTTCTTC.

The V and J genes are TRBV6-1 and TRBJ2-1, with 8 bases lining up with TRBD1. The V and J ends lost 8 bases and 3 bases, in that order; junction bases with no gene match: 9. Germline V gene lookup returns CDR1 MNHNS and CDR2 SASEGT. The CDR3 loop spans 15 amino acids. The CDR3 nucleotides are TGTGCCAGCGGGGGCCGGGACAGGTACTACAATGAGCAGTTCTTC. Protein product: CASGGRDRYYNEQFF.

The chain carries TRBV2 and TRBJ2-6; 7 nucleotides align to TRBD1. J lost 4 bases, V lost 5 bases, and 8 bases had no gene match. Germline loops: CDR1 SNHLY, CDR2 FYNNEI. This CDR3 has 16 amino acids. The CDR3 sequence: CASSTNTGDGANVLTF. The CDR3 DNA reads TGTGCCAGCAGTACCAACACAGGGGACGGGGCCAACGTCCTGACTTTC.

In this sample, this clonotype turned up a few times. This chain links TRBV5-5 with TRBJ1-4; no reliable D call. The germline V and J ends were trimmed by 3 bases and 5 bases, with 14 bases remaining between them. Germline lookup yields CDR1 SGHKS and CDR2 YYEKEE (reference sequence). The CDR3 has 15 amino acids. CDR3 nucleotide sequence: TGTGCCAGCAGCTCCCCCGGAGCCCTCAATGAAAAACTGTTTTTT. The encoded protein is CASSSPGALNEKLFF.

V usage is TRBV6-2 or TRBV6-3 and J usage is TRBJ1-2; D remains unclear. Germline V gene data show CDR1 as MNHEY and CDR2 as SVGEGT. This CDR3 region has 13 residues. V was cut by 6 bases and J by 9 bases, with 17 bases left in between. The CDR3 protein is CASSQTELGSYTF. CDR3 DNA: TGTGCCAGCAGCCAAACAGAGCTGGGGAGCTACACCTTC.

The sample holds one count of this clonotype. This chain links TRBV29-1 with TRBJ1-5, with D hard to call. The germline V gene encodes CDR1 SQVTM and CDR2 ANQGSEA. V lost 4 bases, J lost 3 bases, and 10 bases lay in between. The CDR3 is 13 amino acids. DNA of the CDR3: TGCAGCGTTGTCTCACAGCCCAATCAGCCCCAGCATTTT. Its protein product is CSVVSQPNQPQHF.

The CDR3 region has the DNA TGTGCCAGCACCCTGGAGGGGGGTCTATCGTACAATGAGCAGTTCTTC. Amino acids: CASTLEGGLSYNEQFF. The chain employs TRBV5-5 and TRBJ2-1, with D perhaps assigned TRBD1 or TRBD2 (6 bases each). This CDR3 is 16 amino acids long. Germline V gene data show CDR1 as SGHKS and CDR2 as YYEKEE (reference sequence). V lost 6 bases to trimming and J lost 4 bases, with 20 bases between them.

At least ten counts were recorded for this clonotype. V gene TRBV5-1 combines with J gene TRBJ1-2; TRBD1 matches 11 bases. This CDR3 has 17 residues. Germline V CDR1 and CDR2: SGHRS, YFSETQ. V dropped 5 bases and J dropped 3; count of bases not matched to a gene: 12. The CDR3 region is CASRLRLGQGADYGYTF. For the CDR3, the DNA is TGCGCCAGCAGGTTGAGACTCGGACAGGGGGCAGACTATGGCTACACCTTC.

This clonotype was seen ten or more times. This chain uses TRBV11-3 with TRBJ2-3; 11 nucleotides match TRBD1. Germline lookup yields CDR1 SGHNT and CDR2 YENEEA. After removal of 5 bases from V and 4 bases from J, the junction contained 8 bases not matched to a gene. The CDR3 length is 16 residues. The CDR3 reads CASSHQLGQGADTQYF. CDR3 sequence (DNA): TGTGCCAGCAGCCACCAACTGGGACAGGGGGCAGATACGCAGTATTTT.

The CDR3 nucleotides are TGTGCCAGCAGCCGAAATGGTCTAGCGGGGTGGTACGAGCAGTACTTC. Amino acids: CASSRNGLAGWYEQYF. The gene calls are TRBV7-9 and TRBJ2-7, with TRBD2 identical over 9 bases. The V and J ends lost 5 bases and 4 bases, in that order; junction bases with no gene match: 12. This CDR3 comprises 16 residues. CDR1 SEHNR and CDR2 FQNEAQ come from the germline V gene (reference sequence).

This clonotype was counted ten times or more. The chain links TRBV11-2 to TRBJ2-3; 7 bases match TRBD2. There are 14 residues in the CDR3. V lost 6 bases to trimming and J lost 1 base; unmatched junction nucleotides: 4. From germline, CDR1 is SGHAT and CDR2 FQNNGV. In DNA, the CDR3 is TGTGCCAGCAGTGGTCTAGCGGGCACAGATACGCAGTATTTT. Protein sequence: CASSGLAGTDTQYF.

The sample holds a few counts of this clonotype. A single base separates this from a much larger clone, so it may be a read error. The J gene is TRBJ1-5, the V gene TRBV28; tentatively, D is TRBD1 (5 bases). CDR3 size: 12 residues. Germline-derived CDR1 and CDR2 are MDHEN and SYDVKM. V was trimmed by 4 bases and J by 6 bases, leaving 7 bases between them. CDR3 in amino acids: CASSSGAQPQHF. CDR3 sequence (DNA): TGTGCCAGCAGTTCCGGGGCTCAGCCCCAGCATTTT. The complete variable domain, with remaining parts taken from reference TRBV28 and TRBJ1-5, reads DVKVTQSSRYLVKRTGEKVFLECVQDMDHENMFWYRQDPGLGLRLIYFSYDVKMKEKGDIPEGYSVSREKKERFSLILESASTNQTSMYLCASSSGAQPQHFGDGTRLSIL.

V usage is TRBV10-1 and J usage is TRBJ2-1, with D uncertain. V lost 9 bases to trimming and J lost 4 bases, with 22 bases between them. The V gene's germline CDR1 is WNHNN and CDR2 SYGVQD (reference sequence). The CDR3 sequence is 16 residues long. CDR3 amino acids: CARYFQDANTYNEQFF. In nucleotides, the CDR3 is TGCGCCAGATACTTCCAGGATGCTAACACATACAATGAGCAGTTCTTC.

At least ten counts were recorded for this clonotype. The rearrangement links TRBV2 to TRBJ2-7; possible D gene TRBD1, 6 bases. The CDR3 loop spans 11 amino acids. Trimming shortened V by 7 bases and J by 3 bases, and 7 bases separated the two germline ends. Germline V CDR1 and CDR2: SNHLY, FYNNEI. CDR3 region: CASIQGYEQYF. CDR3 DNA sequence: TGTGCCAGCATACAGGGCTACGAGCAGTACTTC.

This clonotype was found a few times. This sequence joins TRBV19 and TRBJ1-5, with TRBD1 matching over 7 bases. The CDR3 contains 16 residues. Germline V gene lookup returns CDR1 LNHDA and CDR2 SQIVND (reference sequence). Trimming at V came to 5 bases and at J to 1 base, leaving 8 bases not matched to a gene. The CDR3 reads CASSARGVLSNQPQHF. CDR3 bases: TGTGCCAGTAGTGCCAGGGGGGTTTTGAGCAATCAGCCCCAGCATTTT.

This rearrangement joins TRBV6-9 to TRBJ2-7; D remains unclear. Germline V gene data show CDR1 as MNHGY and CDR2 as SVAAGI. V gave up 3 bases and J gave up 3 bases, with 12 bases separating them. The CDR3 has 14 amino acids. CDR3 region: CASSYHGPGYEQYF. The CDR3 DNA is TGTGCCAGCAGTTACCACGGGCCAGGCTACGAGCAGTACTTC.

This rearrangement joins TRBV24-1 to TRBJ1-4; TRBD1 matches at 9 bases. The CDR3 covers 15 residues. Losses at the gene ends were 5 bases for V and 3 bases for J; bases not matched to a gene: 3. Germline-derived CDR1 and CDR2 are KGHDR and SFDVKD. DNA for the CDR3: TGTGCCACCAGTGGGGGACAGGGAGCTAATGAAAAACTGTTTTTT. It is translated as CATSGGQGANEKLFF.

In its sample, this clonotype was seen many times. The chain couples TRBV11-1 to TRBJ2-1; unclear D gene. CDR1 SGHAT and CDR2 FQDESV come from the germline V gene (reference sequence). Trimming took off 6 bases at V and 5 bases at J, with 8 bases between the two ends. There are 12 residues in the CDR3. As DNA, the CDR3 is TGTGCCAGCAGGTTATATAACAATGAGCAGTTCTTC. This sequence encodes CASRLYNNEQFF.

Of note for this clonotype: A read error is likely, as this CDR3 ends without the conserved phenylalanine or tryptophan. The rearrangement joins TRBV18 to TRBJ1-2; D is uncertain. The V end lost 3 bases, the J end lost 2 bases, and 1 base lay between the germline ends. CDR3 size: 11 residues. Looked up from germline, CDR1 is KGHSH and CDR2 is LQKENI. As DNA, the CDR3 is TGTGCCAGCTCACCGAACTATGGCTACACCCTC. Protein sequence: CASSPNYGYTL.

This clonotype was detected ten times or more. The chain carries TRBV12-3 or TRBV12-4 and TRBJ1-5; 10 bases match TRBD1. With V trimmed by 6 bases and J by 6 bases, 2 bases remained unmatched. The CDR3 spans 13 residues. In DNA form, the CDR3 reads TGTGCCAGCAGCGGACAGGGGGGTCAGCCCCAGCATTTT. It yields the protein CASSGQGGQPQHF.

The table lists this clonotype with a few counts. This chain uses TRBV5-4 with TRBJ1-2; a weak D match, TRBD1 (5 bases). From germline, CDR1 is SGHNT and CDR2 YYREEE (reference sequence). Trimming shortened V by 10 bases and J by 4 bases, and 26 bases separated the two germline ends. CDR3 length equals 16 residues. The CDR3, as DNA: TGTGCCGCTCACGGGCAGGGACCTCTTACCTCCTATGGCTACACCTTC. Its protein product is CAAHGQGPLTSYGYTF.

V is TRBV10-2 and J is TRBJ2-1; 10 bases map to TRBD1. The germline CDR1 and CDR2 sequences are WSHSY and SAAADI. The CDR3 spans 16 residues. Trimming took 6 bases from V and 6 from J; bases not matched to a gene: 11. In DNA, the CDR3 is TGCGCCAGCAGCAACCACCGGGACAGGGGTGGCAATGAGCAGTTCTTC. Translating it yields CASSNHRDRGGNEQFF.

The chain carries TRBV4-1 and TRBJ1-4, with 7 bases aligning to TRBD1. The V gene end was trimmed by 2 bases and the J gene end by 1 base; junction bases not matched to a gene: 4. Germline CDR1 is MGHRA and CDR2 is YSYEKL. The CDR3 is 16 amino acids. CDR3 in amino acids: CASSQNRGGTNEKLFF. For the CDR3, the DNA is TGCGCCAGCAGCCAAAACAGGGGAGGAACTAATGAAAAACTGTTTTTT.